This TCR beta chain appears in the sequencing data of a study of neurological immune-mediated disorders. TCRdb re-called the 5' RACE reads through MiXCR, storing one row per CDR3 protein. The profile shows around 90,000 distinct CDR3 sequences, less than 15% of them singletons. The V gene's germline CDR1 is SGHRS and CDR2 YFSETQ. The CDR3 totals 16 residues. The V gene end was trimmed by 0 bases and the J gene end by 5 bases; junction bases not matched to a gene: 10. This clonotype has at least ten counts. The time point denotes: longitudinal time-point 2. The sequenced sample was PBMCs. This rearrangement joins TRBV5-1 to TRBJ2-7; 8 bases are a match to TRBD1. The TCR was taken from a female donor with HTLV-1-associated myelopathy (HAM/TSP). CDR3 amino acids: CASSLAVRTGLDEQYF. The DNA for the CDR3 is TGCGCCAGCAGCTTGGCCGTTCGGACAGGGTTGGACGAGCAGTACTTC. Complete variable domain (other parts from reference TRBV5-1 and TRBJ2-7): KAGVTQTPRYLIKTRGQQVTLSCSPISGHRSVSWYQQTPGQGLQFLFEYFSETQRNKGNFPGRFSGRQFSNSRSEMNVSTLELGDSALYLCASSLAVRTGLDEQYFGPGTRLTVT.